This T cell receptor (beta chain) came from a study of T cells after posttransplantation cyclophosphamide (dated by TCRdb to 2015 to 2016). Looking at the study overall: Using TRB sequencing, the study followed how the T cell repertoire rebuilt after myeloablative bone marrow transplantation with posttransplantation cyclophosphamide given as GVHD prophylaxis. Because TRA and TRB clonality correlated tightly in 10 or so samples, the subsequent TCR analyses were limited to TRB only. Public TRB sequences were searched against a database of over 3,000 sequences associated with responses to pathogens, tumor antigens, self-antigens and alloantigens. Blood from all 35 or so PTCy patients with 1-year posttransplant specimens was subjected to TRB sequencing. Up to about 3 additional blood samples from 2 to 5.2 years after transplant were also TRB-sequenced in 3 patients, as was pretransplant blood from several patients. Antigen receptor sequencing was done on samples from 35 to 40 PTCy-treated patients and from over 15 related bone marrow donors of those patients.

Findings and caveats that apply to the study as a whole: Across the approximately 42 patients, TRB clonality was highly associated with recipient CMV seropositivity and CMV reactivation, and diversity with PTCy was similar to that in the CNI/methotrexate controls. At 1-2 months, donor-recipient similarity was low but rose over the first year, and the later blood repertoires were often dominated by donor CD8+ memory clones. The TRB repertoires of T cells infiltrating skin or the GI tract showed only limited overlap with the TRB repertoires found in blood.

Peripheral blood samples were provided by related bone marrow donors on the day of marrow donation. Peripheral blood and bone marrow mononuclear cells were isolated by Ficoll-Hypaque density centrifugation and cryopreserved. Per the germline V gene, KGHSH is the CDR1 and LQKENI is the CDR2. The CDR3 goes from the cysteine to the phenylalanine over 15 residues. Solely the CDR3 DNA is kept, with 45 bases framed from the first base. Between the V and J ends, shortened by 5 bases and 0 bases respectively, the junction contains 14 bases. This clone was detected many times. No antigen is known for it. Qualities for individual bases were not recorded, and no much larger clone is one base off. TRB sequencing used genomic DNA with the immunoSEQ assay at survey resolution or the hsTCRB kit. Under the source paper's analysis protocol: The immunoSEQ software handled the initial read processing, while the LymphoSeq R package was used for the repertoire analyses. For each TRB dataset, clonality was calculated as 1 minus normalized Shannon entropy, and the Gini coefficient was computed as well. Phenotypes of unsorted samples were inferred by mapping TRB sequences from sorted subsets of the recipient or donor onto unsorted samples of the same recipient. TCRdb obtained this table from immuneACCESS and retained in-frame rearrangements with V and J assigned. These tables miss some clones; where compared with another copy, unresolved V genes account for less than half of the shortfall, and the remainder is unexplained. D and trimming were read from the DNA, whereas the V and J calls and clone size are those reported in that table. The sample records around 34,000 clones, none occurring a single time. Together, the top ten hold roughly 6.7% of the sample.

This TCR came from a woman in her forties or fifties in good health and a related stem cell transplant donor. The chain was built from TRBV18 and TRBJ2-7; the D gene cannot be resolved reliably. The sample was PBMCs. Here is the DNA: TGTGCCAGCTCAAATGGGCCCTCAAGCTCCTACGAGCAGTACTTC. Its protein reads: CASSNGPSSSYEQYF.